This T cell receptor (beta chain) was retrieved from a study of CXCR3-negative and CXCR3-positive naive CD8 T cells (dated by TCRdb to the late 2010s). Turning to the overall study: In total, 120 million to 150 million TRB reads were obtained, which works out to roughly 1.5 +/- 0.3 million reads per library. Diversity and physicochemical repertoire analyses were performed on about a dozen donors pooled from two independent experiments. The TRBV-TRBJ cluster analysis covered naive subsets from about 5 donors and memory cells from 3 donors. Here is what the overall study found, with its caveats: Freshly isolated PBMCs were used for most assays because CXCR3 expression went down partially after cryopreservation. Compared with CXCR3-negative naive cells, CXCR3-positive naive cells had TRB CDR3s with higher hydrophobicity (lower Kidera factor 4), lower energy, and higher strength and volume indices. Both naive subsets had comparably high repertoire diversity, while memory CD8+ T cells had much lower repertoire diversity. Similar TRBV-TRBJ usage was shown by naive CXCR3-negative and CXCR3-positive cells from the same donor, whereas distinct patterns were shown by memory cells. Because surface CD5, which is linked to self-reactivity in mice, was comparable between the naive subsets, TCR interaction strength was also inferred from TRB CDR3 physicochemical properties.

Reads for this sample came from a NextSeq 550. The Human TCR Profiling Kit (MiLaboratory) was used to prepare UMI-labeled 5' RACE TRB cDNA libraries. The full amount of extracted RNA was used for cDNA synthesis, and the full amount of resulting cDNA was used for PCR amplification. The libraries were made side by side, with each library going through the same number of PCR cycles. Per the source publication's procedure: With a requirement of at least two reads per UMI, MIGEC and MiXCR extracted about 53,000 +/- 9,400 unique UMI-labeled TRB cDNA molecules per library. Each library averaged about 37,000 +/- 9,700 functional in-frame TRB CDR3 nucleotide clonotypes without stop codons. Diversity metrics, including normalized Shannon-Wiener and Chao1, were computed in VDJtools after downsampling to 5000 UMI-labeled TRB molecules per sample. For the central five CDR3 residues, VDJtools calculated physicochemical properties weighted by clonotype size, namely interaction energy, strength, volume and Kidera factor 4. TCRdb reprocessed the reads and lists each CDR3 protein sequence as a single entry, with no DNA. TCRdb's processing, not the authors' own work, is the source of the V and J calls. The sample's records list around 140,000 distinct CDR3 sequences. The ten largest clones capture 0.41% of the sample.

A note on this clonotype: Its antigen is currently not known.

For each CD8+ T cell subset, flow sorting was done in triplicate, and 300,000 or so cells per subset went directly into RLT lysis buffer. To keep memory contaminants out, a stringent definition of naive CD8+ T cells was applied: CD45RO-CCR7+CD27+CD95-. Using standard density gradient centrifugation, peripheral blood mononuclear cells were isolated from buffy coats. Naive CXCR3-negative and CXCR3-positive CD8+ T cells were flow-sorted using a FACSAria III. Total RNA was extracted from sorted cells with an RNeasy Mini Kit. The CDR3 runs 17 amino acids, cysteine and phenylalanine included. DNA for this receptor is not on file. For CDR1 and CDR2, the germline V gene lists SGHRS and YFSETQ.

What was sequenced was naive CXCR3+ CD8+ T cells from blood. According to the study, the label for this sample's cell subset or site signals: CD45RO-CCR7+CD27+CD95- naive CD8+ T cells expressing CXCR3 (TNR3+). The receptor was isolated from a human donor in good health. Some clones in this sample may be carry-over from other donors' samples. The sequence links TRBV5-1 to TRBJ1-2; the D call from TCRdb, TRBD1, cannot be confirmed without DNA. CDR3 loop: CASSLGVGDITNYGYTF.